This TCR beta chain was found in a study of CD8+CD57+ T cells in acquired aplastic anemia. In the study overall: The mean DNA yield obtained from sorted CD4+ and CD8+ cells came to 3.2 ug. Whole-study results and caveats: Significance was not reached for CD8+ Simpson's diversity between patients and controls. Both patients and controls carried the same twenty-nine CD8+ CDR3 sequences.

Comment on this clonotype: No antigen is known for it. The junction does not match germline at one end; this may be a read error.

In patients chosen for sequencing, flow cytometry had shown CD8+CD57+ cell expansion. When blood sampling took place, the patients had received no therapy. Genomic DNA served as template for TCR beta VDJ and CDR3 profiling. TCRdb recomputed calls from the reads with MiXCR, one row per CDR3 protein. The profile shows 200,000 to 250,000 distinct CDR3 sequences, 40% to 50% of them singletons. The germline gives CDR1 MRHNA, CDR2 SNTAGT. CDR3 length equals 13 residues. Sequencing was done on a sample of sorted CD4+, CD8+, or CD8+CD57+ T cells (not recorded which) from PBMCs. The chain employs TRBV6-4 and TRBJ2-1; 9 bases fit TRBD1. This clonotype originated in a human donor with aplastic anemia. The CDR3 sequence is CAGSPTGGDEQFF. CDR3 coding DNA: TGTGCCGGCAGTCCCACAGGGGGCGATGAGCAGTTCTTC.